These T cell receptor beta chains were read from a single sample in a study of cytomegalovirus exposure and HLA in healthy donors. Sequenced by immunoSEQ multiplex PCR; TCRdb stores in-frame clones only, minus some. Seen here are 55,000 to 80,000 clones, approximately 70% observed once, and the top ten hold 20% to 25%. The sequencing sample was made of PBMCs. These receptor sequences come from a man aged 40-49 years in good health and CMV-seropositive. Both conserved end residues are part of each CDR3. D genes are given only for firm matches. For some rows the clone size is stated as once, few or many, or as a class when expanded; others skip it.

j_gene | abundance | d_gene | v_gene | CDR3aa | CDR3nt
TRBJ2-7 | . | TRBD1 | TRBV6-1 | CASSEALTGGEQYF | TGTGCCAGCAGTGAAGCCCTGACAGGGGGGGAGCAGTACTTC
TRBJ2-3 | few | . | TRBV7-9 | CASSSGHDTDTQYF | TGTGCCAGCAGCTCGGGACACGATACAGATACGCAGTATTTT
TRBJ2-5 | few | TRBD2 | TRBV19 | CASSNRARGDQETQYF | TGTGCCAGTAGTAATAGGGCGCGGGGGGATCAAGAGACCCAGTACTTC
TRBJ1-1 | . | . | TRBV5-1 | CASSLGLGVRTEAFF | TGCGCCAGCAGCTTGGGCCTAGGGGTTAGGACTGAAGCTTTCTTT
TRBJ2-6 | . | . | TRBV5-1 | CASSLINYLSGANVLTF | TGCGCCAGCAGCTTGATAAATTATCTGTCTGGGGCCAACGTCCTGACTTTC
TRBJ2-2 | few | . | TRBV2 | CASSRQGNTGELFF | TGTGCCAGCAGTCGGCAGGGGAACACCGGGGAGCTGTTTTTT
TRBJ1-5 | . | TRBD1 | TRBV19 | CASRGTGNQPQHF | TGTGCCAGTAGGGGGACAGGGAATCAGCCCCAGCATTTT
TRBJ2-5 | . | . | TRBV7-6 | CASSLTRGLQETQYF | TGTGCCAGCAGCTTAACGCGGGGCCTTCAAGAGACCCAGTACTTC
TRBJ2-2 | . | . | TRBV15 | CATSRERNTGELFF | TGTGCCACCAGCCGGGAACGGAACACCGGGGAGCTGTTTTTT
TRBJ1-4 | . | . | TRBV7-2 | CASSSRWGRTNEKLFF | TGTGCCAGCAGCTCTAGGTGGGGGAGGACTAATGAAAAACTGTTTTTT
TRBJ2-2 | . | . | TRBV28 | CASSSDPNTGELFF | TGTGCCAGCAGTTCAGATCCGAACACCGGGGAGCTGTTTTTT
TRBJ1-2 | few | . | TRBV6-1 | CASSDQGIGYTF | TGTGCCAGCAGTGATCAGGGGATTGGCTACACCTTC
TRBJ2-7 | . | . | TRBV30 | CAWSPTTTYEQYF | TGTGCCTGGAGCCCGACTACGACTTACGAGCAGTACTTC
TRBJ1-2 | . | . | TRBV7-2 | CASSVGTGGYTF | TGTGCCAGCAGCGTAGGAACGGGAGGCTACACCTTC
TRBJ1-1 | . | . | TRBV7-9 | CASSTEYTEAFF | TGTGCCAGCAGCACAGAGTACACTGAAGCTTTCTTT
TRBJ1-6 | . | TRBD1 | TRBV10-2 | CASSEQGTVTSPLHF | TGCGCCAGCAGTGAGCAAGGGACAGTAACTTCACCCCTCCACTTT
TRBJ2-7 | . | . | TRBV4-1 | CASSPGGYEQYF | TGCGCCAGCAGCCCCGGGGGCTACGAGCAGTACTTC
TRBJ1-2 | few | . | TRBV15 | CATTRDGNYGYTF | TGTGCCACGACGCGGGACGGCAACTATGGCTACACCTTC
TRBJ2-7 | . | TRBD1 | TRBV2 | CASNHRGDYEQYF | TGTGCCAGCAACCACAGGGGGGACTACGAGCAGTACTTC
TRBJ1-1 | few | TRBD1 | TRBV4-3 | CASSPWTGIGTEAFF | TGCGCCAGCAGCCCTTGGACAGGGATCGGCACTGAAGCTTTCTTT
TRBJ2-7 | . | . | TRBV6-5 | CASSLTGIYEQYF | TGTGCCAGCAGTTTAACAGGGATTTACGAGCAGTACTTC
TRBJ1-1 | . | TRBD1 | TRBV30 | CAWTTLDRDVTEAFF | TGTGCCTGGACGACTCTGGACAGGGACGTAACTGAAGCTTTCTTT
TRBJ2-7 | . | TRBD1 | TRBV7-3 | CASSPYDRGGEQYF | TGTGCCAGCAGCCCATACGACAGGGGGGGCGAGCAGTACTTC
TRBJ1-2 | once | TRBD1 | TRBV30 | CAGNPWTGGNYGYTF | TGTGCCGGGAACCCCTGGACAGGGGGCAACTATGGCTACACCTTC
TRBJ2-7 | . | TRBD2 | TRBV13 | CASSLGAGGPVEQYF | TGTGCCAGCAGCTTAGGAGCGGGGGGCCCGGTCGAGCAGTACTTC
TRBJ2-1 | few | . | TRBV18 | CASSLDRNEQFF | TGTGCCAGCTCACTAGACAGGAATGAGCAGTTCTTC
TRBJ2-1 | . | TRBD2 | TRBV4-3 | CASSQEAAGGSSYNEQFF | TGCGCCAGCAGCCAAGAGGCGGCGGGGGGGAGCTCCTACAATGAGCAGTTCTTC
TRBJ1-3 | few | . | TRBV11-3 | CASSLREARSVSSGNTIYF | TGTGCCAGCAGCTTAAGGGAGGCCCGGTCCGTGAGCTCTGGAAACACCATATATTTT
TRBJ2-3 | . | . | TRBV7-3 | CASSLRGTRRDTQYF | TGTGCCAGCAGCCTCAGGGGGACTCGGCGGGATACGCAGTATTTT
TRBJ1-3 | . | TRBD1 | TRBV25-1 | CASSGFRGTGNTIYF | TGTGCCAGCAGTGGGTTTCGAGGGACAGGGAACACCATATATTTT
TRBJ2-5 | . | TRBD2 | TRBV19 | CASTGRQGGETQYF | TGTGCCAGTACCGGCAGGCAGGGAGGGGAGACCCAGTACTTC
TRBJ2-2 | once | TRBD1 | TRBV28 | CASSWNRGRNTGELFF | TGTGCCAGCAGTTGGAACAGGGGCAGGAACACCGGGGAGCTGTTTTTT